These 15 T cell receptor beta chains were all obtained from the same sample, sequenced in a study of T cell changes during pregnancy in multiple sclerosis. The assay was immunoSEQ multiplex PCR, and TCRdb's table has in-frame clones only and misses some. The profile shows 80,000 to 100,000 clones, under 95% of them singletons. Sequencing used peripheral blood, obtained after pregnancy. The receptors were gathered from a female donor with multiple sclerosis, enrolled in a pregnancy study.

The chain employs TRBV27 and TRBJ1-2; TRBD1 agrees at 8 bases. Germline values: CDR1 MNHEY, CDR2 SMNVEV (reference sequence). J gave up 5 bases and V 5 bases, and 10 bases lay outside the gene matches. CDR3 length: 15 residues. The CDR3 protein is CASSLWTGKEYGYTF. The CDR3 region has the DNA TGTGCCAGCAGTCTATGGACAGGGAAAGAGTATGGCTACACCTTC.

V gene TRBV5-4 combines with J gene TRBJ2-5; a possible D gene is TRBD2 (5 bases). The CDR3 length is 14 residues. V was cut by 2 bases and J by 5 bases, with 13 bases left in between. Looked up from germline, CDR1 is SGHNT and CDR2 is YYREEE (reference sequence). The CDR3 loop is CASSFGAVVETQYF. CDR3 nucleotide sequence: TGTGCCAGCAGCTTTGGAGCGGTAGTGGAGACCCAGTACTTC.

The gene calls are TRBV4-2 and TRBJ2-1, with TRBD2 matching 9 bases. V lost 7 bases, J lost 8 bases, and 12 bases stayed unmatched. The CDR3 contains 15 residues. Germline lookup yields CDR1 LGHNA and CDR2 YNFKEQ. The CDR3 sequence: CASKNLAGNYHEQFF. In nucleotides, the CDR3 is TGTGCCAGCAAGAACCTAGCGGGAAATTACCATGAGCAGTTCTTC.

This clone is a singleton in its sample. The chain has TRBV11-2 and TRBJ1-4; the match to TRBD1 covers 9 bases. The CDR3 covers 15 residues. J gave up 7 bases and V 4 bases, and 7 bases lay outside the gene matches. Germline loops: CDR1 SGHAT, CDR2 FQNNGV. CDR3 in amino acids: CASSSRDRVREKLFF. CDR3 sequence (DNA): TGTGCCAGCAGCTCAAGGGACAGGGTGCGTGAAAAACTGTTTTTT. Drawing the rest from reference TRBV11-2 and TRBJ1-4, the complete variable domain is EAGVAQSPRYKIIEKRQSVAFWCNPISGHATLYWYQQILGQGPKLLIQFQNNGVVDDSQLPKDRFSAERLKGVDSTLKIQPAKLEDSAVYLCASSSRDRVREKLFFGSGTQLSVL.

The chain is built from TRBV28 and TRBJ2-1, with D perhaps TRBD1 (7 bases). Trimming cost V 7 bases and J 2 bases, with 18 bases left between them. The V gene's germline CDR1 is MDHEN and CDR2 SYDVKM. The CDR3 extends over 16 amino acids. DNA for the CDR3: TGTGCCAGCACCTCGGGGCAGGGGGGCCCCTACAATGAGCAGTTCTTC. It encodes CASTSGQGGPYNEQFF.

The V call is TRBV7-9, the J call TRBJ1-4; D might be TRBD1 (6 bases). Per germline, CDR1 SEHNR and CDR2 FQNEAQ (reference sequence). The CDR3 totals 13 residues. The V end lost 3 bases, the J end lost 10 bases, and 12 bases lay between the germline ends. CDR3 region: CASSFRGGLKLFF. DNA for the CDR3: TGTGCCAGCAGCTTTCGGGGGGGCTTAAAACTGTTTTTT.

This sequence joins TRBV28 and TRBJ2-5; D may be TRBD2 (5 bases). CDR3 length: 17 residues. V was shortened by 1 base and J by 1 base, with 16 bases between the two germline ends. CDR1 and CDR2 from the germline V gene are MDHEN and SYDVKM. This chain's CDR3 is CASSLLQDSRSQETQYF. The CDR3 DNA reads TGTGCCAGCAGTTTATTGCAGGACTCCAGGAGCCAAGAGACCCAGTACTTC. The full variable domain, rest sourced from reference TRBV28 and TRBJ2-5, is DVKVTQSSRYLVKRTGEKVFLECVQDMDHENMFWYRQDPGLGLRLIYFSYDVKMKEKGDIPEGYSVSREKKERFSLILESASTNQTSMYLCASSLLQDSRSQETQYFGPGTRLLVL.

There are a few counts of this clone. The V call is TRBV29-1, the J call TRBJ1-1; possibly TRBD1 for D (6 bases). V shed 7 bases and J shed 0 bases, with 12 bases lying between them. The V gene's germline CDR1 is SQVTM and CDR2 ANQGSEA. The CDR3 totals 13 residues. The CDR3 spells CSGIGGLNTEAFF. CDR3 DNA: TGCAGCGGTATAGGGGGATTGAACACTGAAGCTTTCTTT.

The genes are TRBV5-1 and TRBJ2-7, with 14 bases aligning to TRBD2. V gave up 4 bases and J gave up 4 bases; unmatched junction bases: 10. Germline values: CDR1 SGHRS, CDR2 YFSETQ. The CDR3 sequence is 17 residues long. The CDR3 reads CASSPGLAGGIDYEQYF. The CDR3 coding sequence is TGCGCCAGCAGCCCCGGACTAGCGGGAGGAATTGATTACGAGCAGTACTTC.

This CDR3 is CASGQIGGLGSYGYTF. For the CDR3, the DNA is TGTGCTAGTGGGCAAATCGGGGGTCTGGGGAGCTATGGCTACACCTTC. The chain links TRBV12-5 to TRBJ1-2, with D possibly TRBD1 on 5 matching bases. Trimming shortened V by 6 bases and J by 4 bases, and 21 bases separated the two germline ends. CDR1 and CDR2 (germline): LGHNT, FRNRAP. The CDR3 has 16 residues.

The rearrangement joins TRBV2 to TRBJ1-5; possible D gene TRBD1, 6 bases. V was clipped by 3 bases and J by 7 bases, with 22 bases between them. This CDR3 comprises 17 residues. CDR1 is SNHLY, CDR2 FYNNEI, per germline. The CDR3 protein is CASSDFRGPDLRQPQHF. DNA for the CDR3: TGTGCCAGCAGTGACTTCAGGGGACCAGACTTGAGGCAGCCCCAGCATTTT.

The chain carries TRBV7-6 and TRBJ2-7; D not resolved. Germline V lookup: CDR1 SGHVS, CDR2 FNYEAQ. The V gene lost 3 bases and the J gene lost 3 bases, with 9 bases spanning the gap. This CDR3 spans 13 amino acids. The CDR3: CASSLAVGYEQYF. DNA for the CDR3: TGTGCCAGCAGCTTGGCGGTAGGCTACGAGCAGTACTTC.

This chain connects TRBV6-5 to TRBJ1-4; 9 nucleotides match TRBD1. Germline loops: CDR1 MNHEY, CDR2 SVGAGI. The J segment lost 5 bases and the V segment lost 6 bases, leaving 4 bases of the junction unmatched. CDR3 length equals 14 residues. The CDR3 bases are TGTGCCAGCAGCAGCGACAGGGGGAATGAAAAACTGTTTTTT. It is translated as CASSSDRGNEKLFF.

V usage is TRBV19 and J usage is TRBJ2-1; no clear D gene. Germline CDR1 and CDR2: LNHDA and SQIVND (reference sequence). V was shortened by 3 bases and J by 5 bases, with 2 bases between the two germline ends. The CDR3 covers 11 residues. CDR3 coding DNA: TGTGCCAGTAGTATCAACAATGAGCAGTTCTTC. Protein sequence: CASSINNEQFF.

This clone turned up a few times. The chain recombines TRBV19 with TRBJ2-1; 10 nucleotides match TRBD1. Germline CDR1 and CDR2: LNHDA and SQIVND (reference sequence). The CDR3 is 15 amino acids. J gave up 3 bases and V 5 bases, and 4 bases lay outside the gene matches. CDR3 region: CASSAGQGIYNEQFF. CDR3 DNA: TGTGCCAGTAGTGCGGGACAGGGGATCTACAATGAGCAGTTCTTC.